Listed below are T cell receptor beta chains from one sample, sequenced in a study of CD8+ T cells in alopecia areata. TCRdb keeps only in-frame clones here, not all; method: immunoSEQ multiplex PCR. Of about 150,000 clones listed, 40% to 65% are singletons. The sample in question was CD8+ T cells sorted from blood, obtained at week 0. The receptors were gathered from a human donor with alopecia areata. The CDR3 runs from the conserved cysteine through the conserved F or W. Only some rows state a clone size, as once, few, many or a class for expanded clones.

TRBV4-3,NA,TRBJ1-5,CASSPGTGSNQPQHF
TRBV29-1,few,TRBJ2-7,CSVHRDYEQYF
TRBV6-6,few,TRBJ2-1,CASSYSVEGSSDEQFF
TRBV4-3,NA,TRBJ2-7,CASSQDLGAFYEQYF
TRBV7-9,few,TRBJ1-1,CASSSEGPEAFF
TRBV19,NA,TRBJ2-1,CASSIGHNEQFF
TRBV30,NA,TRBJ2-1,CAWSPGTGEYEQFF
TRBV7-8,NA,TRBJ2-7,CASSPDGGLNEQYF
TRBV27,NA,TRBJ1-2,CASSSGSYGYTF
TRBV13,few,TRBJ1-5,CASSAGGQPQHF